This T cell receptor (beta chain) appears in the sequencing data of a study of PD-L1 blockade in urothelial cancer (dated by TCRdb to about 2017). For the wider study: All patients started therapy at some point between 2014 and 2016 and received atezolizumab 1,200 mg intravenously every 3 weeks. About 85% of the roughly 29 patients were males with bladder-origin urothelial cancer, and about 65% of the roughly 29 reported a prior smoking history. An ECOG performance status of 0 or 1 was recorded for the patients, and 0 to 3 prior chemotherapy regimens had been received by the patients. Blood samples were analyzed at 3 weeks after treatment start (second dose) and at 6 weeks after treatment start. A median of 141,255 T cells and roughly 80,000 unique TCRs was obtained from blood samples, and a median clonality of 0.080 was observed. The study was an exploratory multi-omic analysis of somatic, immune and clinical correlates of response to PD-L1 blockade with atezolizumab in urothelial cancer. Pretreatment tumor samples, along with matched peripheral blood collected serially before and after atezolizumab treatment, underwent TCR sequencing. Durable clinical benefit was defined as a progression-free survival longer than 6 months, and TCR features were additionally tested against progression-free survival and overall survival. In the same patients who had TCR sequencing, pretreatment tumors also underwent whole exome sequencing and RNA sequencing. Fewer than ten patients reached durable clinical benefit, while 20 patients did not. Around 29 patients had pretreatment blood TCR-seq, roughly 25 had at least one posttreatment blood collection, and roughly 25 had tumor TCR-seq.

The label giving this sample's time point can be read as: peripheral blood 6 weeks after treatment start. A cohort of about 27 patients with locally advanced or metastatic urothelial carcinoma, treated at Memorial Sloan Kettering on a trial protocol, was included. Peripheral blood mononuclear cells were collected pretreatment and during treatment, with between 1 and 8 total time points obtained per patient. The Qiagen DNeasy Blood extraction kit was used to purify genomic DNA from total PBMCs and tumor samples. PBMCs were collected pretreatment and during treatment, and were isolated and stored as previously described. Note on this clone: Its antigen is not yet known. Within one base of it there is no much larger clone, and no base qualities were kept.

Each PCR received spiked-in synthetic TCR analog templates so that absolute template abundance could be estimated from read counts. Using the immunoSEQ assay, TCRbeta CDR3 regions were amplified from genomic DNA with bias-controlled V and J gene primers. Sequencing of rearranged TCRbeta segments was performed at approximately 20X coverage. On the authors' methods: Sequencing errors were corrected by clustering, and CDR3s were annotated against IMGT so that V, D and J genes could be assigned. Out-of-frame and stop-codon sequences were excluded, and only productive TCRbeta rearrangements were used in downstream analyses. Clonality was calculated as one minus the Shannon entropy normalized by the log of the number of unique productive sequences. Clones differing between time points or between blood and tumor were identified by Fisher's exact test with Benjamini-Hochberg correction at adjusted p below 0.01. TCRdb retrieved this table from immuneACCESS and kept in-frame rearrangements only. Not all clones are present; in checked studies, unresolved V genes account for under half, and no reason is known for the remainder. The DNA gave D and trimming, while V, J and clone size come from that table. The sample table shows some 51,000 clones, and 88% are seen once. The biggest ten clones account for 2% to 3% of the sample.

CDR1 and CDR2 (MNHEY, SVGAGI) derive from the germline V gene. The CDR3 contains 15 residues, cysteine and phenylalanine counted. Here the CDR3 DNA is all that survives: 45 bases in frame from base 1. Here V drops 6 bases and J drops 3 bases, and the junction holds 8 bases not matched to any gene. The study at large found these results: A pretreatment peripheral blood TCR clonality below the median was linked to improved progression-free and overall survival. Small sample size (n ≈ 29) and many exploratory analyses mean the results are intended to be hypothesis-generating. Among patients with durable benefit, tumor-associated TCR clones showed greater expansion in peripheral blood 3 weeks after treatment started (n ≈ 20, p = 0.022).

The sample consisted of PBMCs, taken around atezolizumab (anti-PD-L1) treatment. The sequence derives from a man aged 55 to 70 with urothelial cancer. The rearrangement joined TRBV6-5 to TRBJ2-3; 8 bases in the middle match TRBD2. CDR3 loop: CASRRGGDLTDTQYF. The base sequence is TGTGCCAGCAGACGGGGGGGCGACTTAACAGATACGCAGTATTTT.